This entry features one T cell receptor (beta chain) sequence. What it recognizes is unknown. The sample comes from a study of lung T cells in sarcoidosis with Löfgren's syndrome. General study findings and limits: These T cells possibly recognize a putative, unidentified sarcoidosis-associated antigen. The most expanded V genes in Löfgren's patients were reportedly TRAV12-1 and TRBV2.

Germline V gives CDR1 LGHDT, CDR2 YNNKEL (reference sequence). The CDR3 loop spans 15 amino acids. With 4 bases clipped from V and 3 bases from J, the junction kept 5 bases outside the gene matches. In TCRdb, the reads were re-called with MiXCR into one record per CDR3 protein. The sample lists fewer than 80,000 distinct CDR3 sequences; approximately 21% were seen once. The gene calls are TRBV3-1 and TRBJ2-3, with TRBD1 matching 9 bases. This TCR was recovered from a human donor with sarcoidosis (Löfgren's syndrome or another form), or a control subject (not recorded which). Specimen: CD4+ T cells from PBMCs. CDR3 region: CASSPRTGVTDTQYF. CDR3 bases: TGTGCCAGCAGCCCTAGGACAGGGGTAACAGATACGCAGTATTTT.